This T cell receptor beta chain comes out of a study of blood T cell repertoires in COVID-19. Study-wide background: T cells, B-cell-depleted T cells, or PBMCs supplied cDNA or gDNA.

Clones were read by immunoSEQ multiplex PCR, and TCRdb kept only the in-frame ones, dropping some. The sample includes about 170,000 clones, more than 65% of them seen just once. Losses at the gene ends were 4 bases for V and 9 bases for J; bases not matched to a gene: 3. This CDR3 comprises 12 residues. The germline V gene has CDR1 LGHDT and CDR2 YNNKEL (reference sequence). The chain employs TRBV3-1 (or the pseudogene TRBV3-2) and TRBJ1-5, with 7 positions matching TRBD1. The sample was peripheral blood. The clonotype originates from a man between 70 and 80 years old with active or convalescent COVID-19. The CDR3 coding sequence is TGTGCCAGCAGCCTAAGGACAGGGCCCCAGCATTTT. It specifies CASSLRTGPQHF.